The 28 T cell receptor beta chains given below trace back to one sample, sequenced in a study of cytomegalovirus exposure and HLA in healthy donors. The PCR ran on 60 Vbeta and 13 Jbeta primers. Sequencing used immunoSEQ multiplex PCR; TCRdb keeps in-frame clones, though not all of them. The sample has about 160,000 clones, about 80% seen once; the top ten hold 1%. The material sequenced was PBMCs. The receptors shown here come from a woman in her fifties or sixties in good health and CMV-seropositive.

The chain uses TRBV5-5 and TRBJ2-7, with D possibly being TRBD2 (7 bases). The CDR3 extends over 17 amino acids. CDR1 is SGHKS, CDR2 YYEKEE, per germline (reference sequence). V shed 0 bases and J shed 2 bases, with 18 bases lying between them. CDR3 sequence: CASSLDLLGGAPYEQYF. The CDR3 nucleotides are TGTGCCAGCAGCTTGGACCTGCTGGGGGGGGCCCCCTACGAGCAGTACTTC. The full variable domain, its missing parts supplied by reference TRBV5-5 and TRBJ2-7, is DAGVTQSPTHLIKTRGQQVTLRCSPISGHKSVSWYQQVLGQGPQFIFQYYEKEERGRGNFPDRFSARQFPNYSSELNVNALLLGDSALYLCASSLDLLGGAPYEQYFGPGTRLTVT.

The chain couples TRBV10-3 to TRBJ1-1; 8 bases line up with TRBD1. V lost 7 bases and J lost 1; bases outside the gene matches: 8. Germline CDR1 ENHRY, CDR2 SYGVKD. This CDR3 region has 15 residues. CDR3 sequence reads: CAITQAGGWNTEAFF. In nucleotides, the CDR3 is TGTGCCATCACCCAGGCAGGGGGCTGGAACACTGAAGCTTTCTTT.

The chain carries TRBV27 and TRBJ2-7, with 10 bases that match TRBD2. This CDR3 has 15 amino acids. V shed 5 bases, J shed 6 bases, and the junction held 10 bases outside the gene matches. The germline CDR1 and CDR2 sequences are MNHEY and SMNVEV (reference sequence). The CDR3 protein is CASSRSGGAVGEQYF. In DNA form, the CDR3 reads TGTGCCAGCAGTAGAAGCGGGGGGGCAGTTGGCGAGCAGTACTTC.

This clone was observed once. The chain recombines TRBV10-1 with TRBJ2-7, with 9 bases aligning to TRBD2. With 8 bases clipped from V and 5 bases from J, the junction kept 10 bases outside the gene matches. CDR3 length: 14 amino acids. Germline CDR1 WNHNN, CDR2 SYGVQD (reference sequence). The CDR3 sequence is CASLNLAGANEQYF. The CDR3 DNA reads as TGCGCCAGCCTAAACTTAGCGGGAGCCAACGAGCAGTACTTC.

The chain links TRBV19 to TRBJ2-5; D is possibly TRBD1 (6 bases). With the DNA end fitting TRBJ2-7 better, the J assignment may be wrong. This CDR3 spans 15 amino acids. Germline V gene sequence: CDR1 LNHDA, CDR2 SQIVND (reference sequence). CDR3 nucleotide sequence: TGTGCCAGTAGCCAGACAGGTCTGAGCTCCTACGAGCAGTACTTC. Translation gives CASSQTGLSSYEQYF.

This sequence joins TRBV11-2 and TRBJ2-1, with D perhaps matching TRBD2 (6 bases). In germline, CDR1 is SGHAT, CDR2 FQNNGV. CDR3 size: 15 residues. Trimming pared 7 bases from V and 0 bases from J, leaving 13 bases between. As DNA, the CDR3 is TGTGCCAGCACCAAACGGGGGTTCTCCTACAATGAGCAGTTCTTC. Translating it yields CASTKRGFSYNEQFF.

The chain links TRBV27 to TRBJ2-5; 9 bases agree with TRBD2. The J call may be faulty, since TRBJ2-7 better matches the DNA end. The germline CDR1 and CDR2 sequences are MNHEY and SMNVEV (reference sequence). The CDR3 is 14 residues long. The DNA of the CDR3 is TGTGCCAGCAAAAGGGCTAGCGGGAACCACGAGCAGTACTTC. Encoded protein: CASKRASGNHEQYF.

The CDR3 region is CASTSREKLFF. CDR3 DNA sequence: TGTGCCAGCACCTCGCGGGAAAAACTGTTTTTT. This chain uses TRBV28 with TRBJ1-4; no reliable D call. V shed 7 bases and J shed 8 bases, with 8 bases lying between them. Per the germline V gene, CDR1 is MDHEN and CDR2 is SYDVKM. The CDR3 covers 11 residues.

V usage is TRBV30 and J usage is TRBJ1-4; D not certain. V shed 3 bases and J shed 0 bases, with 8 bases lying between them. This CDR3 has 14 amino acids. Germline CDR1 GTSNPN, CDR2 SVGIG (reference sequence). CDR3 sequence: CAWRTGATNEKLFF. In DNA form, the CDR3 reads TGTGCCTGGAGGACGGGTGCAACTAATGAAAAACTGTTTTTT.

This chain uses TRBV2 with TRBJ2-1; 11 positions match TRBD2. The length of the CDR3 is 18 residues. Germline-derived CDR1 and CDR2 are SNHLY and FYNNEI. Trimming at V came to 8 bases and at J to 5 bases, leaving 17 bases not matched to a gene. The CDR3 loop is CASGGWLAGGVRDNEQFF. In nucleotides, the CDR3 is TGTGCCAGCGGCGGTTGGCTAGCGGGAGGAGTTCGGGACAATGAGCAGTTCTTC.

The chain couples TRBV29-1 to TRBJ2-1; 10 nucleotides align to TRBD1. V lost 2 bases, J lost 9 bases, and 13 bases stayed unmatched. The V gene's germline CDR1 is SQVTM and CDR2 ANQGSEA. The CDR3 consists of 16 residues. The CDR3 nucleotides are TGCAGCGTTGAAATTCCCTTCGGAGGGACAGGGGCTGAGCAGTTCTTC. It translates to CSVEIPFGGTGAEQFF.

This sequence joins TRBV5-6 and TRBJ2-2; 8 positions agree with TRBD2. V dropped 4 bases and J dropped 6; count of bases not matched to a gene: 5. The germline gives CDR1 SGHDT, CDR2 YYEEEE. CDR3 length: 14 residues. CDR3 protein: CASSRTGGPGELFF. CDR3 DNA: TGTGCCAGCAGCAGAACGGGGGGGCCCGGGGAGCTGTTTTTT.

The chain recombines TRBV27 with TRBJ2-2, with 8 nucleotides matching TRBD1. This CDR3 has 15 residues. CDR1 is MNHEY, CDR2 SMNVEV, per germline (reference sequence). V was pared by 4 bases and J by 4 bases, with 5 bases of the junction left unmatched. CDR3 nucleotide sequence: TGTGCCAGCAGTTCCGGGACAGGATTCACCGGGGAGCTGTTTTTT. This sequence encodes CASSSGTGFTGELFF.

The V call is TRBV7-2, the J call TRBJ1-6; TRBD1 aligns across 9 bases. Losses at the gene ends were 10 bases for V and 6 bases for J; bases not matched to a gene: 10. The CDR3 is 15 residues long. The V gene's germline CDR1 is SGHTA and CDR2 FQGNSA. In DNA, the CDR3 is TGTGCCATCTTACAGGGGGCTGGGTTTAATTCACCCCTCCACTTT. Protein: CAILQGAGFNSPLHF.

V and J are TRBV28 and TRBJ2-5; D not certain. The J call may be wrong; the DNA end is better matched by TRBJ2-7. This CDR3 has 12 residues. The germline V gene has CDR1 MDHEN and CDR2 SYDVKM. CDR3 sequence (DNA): TGTGCCAGCAGTTTAGACTGGTACGAGCAGTACTTC. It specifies CASSLDWYEQYF.

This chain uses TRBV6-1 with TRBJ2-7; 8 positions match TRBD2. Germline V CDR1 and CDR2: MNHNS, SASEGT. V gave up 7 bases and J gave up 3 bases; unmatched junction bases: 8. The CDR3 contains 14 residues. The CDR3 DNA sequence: TGTGCCAGCACCGGGAGCGGGAGTATCTACGAGCAGTACTTC. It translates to CASTGSGSIYEQYF.

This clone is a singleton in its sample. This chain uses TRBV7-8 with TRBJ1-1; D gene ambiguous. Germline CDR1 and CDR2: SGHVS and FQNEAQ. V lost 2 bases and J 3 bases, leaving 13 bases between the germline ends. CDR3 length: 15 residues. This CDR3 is CASSLLGGMDTEAFF. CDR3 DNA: TGTGCCAGCAGCTTACTTGGAGGTATGGACACTGAAGCTTTCTTT. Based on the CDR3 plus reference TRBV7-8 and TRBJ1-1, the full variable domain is GAGVSQSPRYKVAKRGQDVALRCDPISGHVSLFWYQQALGQGPEFLTYFQNEAQLDKSGLPSDRFFAERPEGSVSTLKIQRTQQEDSAVYLCASSLLGGMDTEAFFGQGTRLTVV.

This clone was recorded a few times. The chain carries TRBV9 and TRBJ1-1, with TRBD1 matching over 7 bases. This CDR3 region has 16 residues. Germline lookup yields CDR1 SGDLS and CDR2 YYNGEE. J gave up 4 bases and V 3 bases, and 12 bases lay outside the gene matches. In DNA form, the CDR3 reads TGTGCCAGCAGCGCCAGTTACAGGGGATCGGCCACTGAAGCTTTCTTT. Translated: CASSASYRGSATEAFF.

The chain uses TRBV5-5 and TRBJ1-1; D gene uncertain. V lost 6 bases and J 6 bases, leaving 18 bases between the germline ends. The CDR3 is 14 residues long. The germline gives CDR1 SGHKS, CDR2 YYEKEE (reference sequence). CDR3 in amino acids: CASTRAVIAAEAFF. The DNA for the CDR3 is TGTGCCAGCACTAGGGCAGTCATAGCGGCTGAAGCTTTCTTT.

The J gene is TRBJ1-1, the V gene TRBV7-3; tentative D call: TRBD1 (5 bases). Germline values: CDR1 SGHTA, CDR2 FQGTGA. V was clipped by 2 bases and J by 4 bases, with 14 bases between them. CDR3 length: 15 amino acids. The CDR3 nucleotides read TGTGCCAGCAGCTTATTGGGGGGTAGAGTCACTGAAGCTTTCTTT. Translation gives CASSLLGGRVTEAFF.

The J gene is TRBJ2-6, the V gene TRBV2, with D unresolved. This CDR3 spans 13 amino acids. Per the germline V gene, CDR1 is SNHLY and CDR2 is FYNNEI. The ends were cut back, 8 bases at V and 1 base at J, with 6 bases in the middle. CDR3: CASSRSGANVLTF. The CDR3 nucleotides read TGTGCCAGCTCCCGGTCTGGGGCCAACGTCCTGACTTTC.

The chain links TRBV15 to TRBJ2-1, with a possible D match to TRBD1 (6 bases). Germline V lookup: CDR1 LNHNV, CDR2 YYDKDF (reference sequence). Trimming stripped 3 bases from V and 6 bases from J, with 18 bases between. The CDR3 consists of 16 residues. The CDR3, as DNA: TGTGCCACCAGCAGCACTAAGACAGGATTGCGCAATGAGCAGTTCTTC. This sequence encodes CATSSTKTGLRNEQFF.

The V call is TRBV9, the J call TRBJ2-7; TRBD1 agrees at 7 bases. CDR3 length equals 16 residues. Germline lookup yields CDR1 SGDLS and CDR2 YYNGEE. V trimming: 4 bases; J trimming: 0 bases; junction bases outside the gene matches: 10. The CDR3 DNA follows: TGTGCCAGCAGCTCGAGGCCTCGGGACAGCTCCTACGAGCAGTACTTC. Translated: CASSSRPRDSSYEQYF.

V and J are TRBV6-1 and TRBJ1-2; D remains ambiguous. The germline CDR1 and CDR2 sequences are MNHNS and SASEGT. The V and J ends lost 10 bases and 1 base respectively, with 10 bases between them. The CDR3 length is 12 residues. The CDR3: CATTQDNYGYTF. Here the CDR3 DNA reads TGTGCCACGACACAAGATAACTATGGCTACACCTTC.

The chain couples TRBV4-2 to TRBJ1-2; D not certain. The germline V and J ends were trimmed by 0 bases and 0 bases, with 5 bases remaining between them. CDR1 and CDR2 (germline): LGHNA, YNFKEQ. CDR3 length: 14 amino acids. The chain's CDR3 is CASSQEVANYGYTF. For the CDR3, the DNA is TGTGCCAGCAGCCAAGAGGTAGCTAACTATGGCTACACCTTC.

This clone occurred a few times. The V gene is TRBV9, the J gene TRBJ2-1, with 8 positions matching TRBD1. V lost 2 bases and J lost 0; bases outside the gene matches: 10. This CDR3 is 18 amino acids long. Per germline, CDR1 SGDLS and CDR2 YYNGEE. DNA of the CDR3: TGTGCCAGCAGCGTCGAGGACAGGGCGACCGGCTCCTACAATGAGCAGTTCTTC. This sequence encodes CASSVEDRATGSYNEQFF.

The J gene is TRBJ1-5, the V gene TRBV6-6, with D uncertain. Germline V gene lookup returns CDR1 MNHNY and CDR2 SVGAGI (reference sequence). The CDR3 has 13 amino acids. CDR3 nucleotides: TGTGCGTCGATCCGGGAAACACATCAGCCCCAGCATTTT. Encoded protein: CASIRETHQPQHF.

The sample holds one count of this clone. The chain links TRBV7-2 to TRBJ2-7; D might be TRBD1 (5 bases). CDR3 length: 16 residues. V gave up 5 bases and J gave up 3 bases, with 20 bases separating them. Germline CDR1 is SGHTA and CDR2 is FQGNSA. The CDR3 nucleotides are TGTGCCAGCAGCGTACCTCAGGGCCAGAAGCGCTACGAGCAGTACTTC. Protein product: CASSVPQGQKRYEQYF.